These 23 T cell receptor beta chains originate from one sample sequenced in a study of blood T cell repertoires in COVID-19. Some clones are missing from TCRdb's copy, which holds only in-frame ones; the method was immunoSEQ multiplex PCR. The sample includes hundreds of thousands of clones, 80% to 90% of them seen just once. Sequenced input: PBMCs or T cells enriched from blood (not recorded which). The source is a man younger than 45 who had recovered from COVID-19.

The genes are TRBV28 and TRBJ2-5, with 9 positions matching TRBD2. Germline V gene lookup returns CDR1 MDHEN and CDR2 SYDVKM. J was trimmed by 10 bases and V by 5 bases; bases with no gene match: 8. CDR3 size: 13 residues. CDR3 sequence reads: CASSPPTSGIQYF. In DNA, the CDR3 is TGTGCCAGCAGTCCGCCGACTAGCGGAATCCAGTACTTC.

The CDR3 protein is CASSTTTGGTVETQYF. Here the CDR3 DNA reads TGTGCCAGCAGCACCACTACCGGCGGCACCGTGGAGACCCAGTACTTC. The gene calls are TRBV11-2 and TRBJ2-5; no reliable D call. CDR3 size: 16 residues. CDR1 and CDR2 from the germline V gene are SGHAT and FQNNGV. Trimming left V 5 bases short and J 5 bases short, with 21 bases between.

J is TRBJ2-7 and V is TRBV5-1; 9 bases agree with TRBD1. Trimming took 1 base from V and 7 from J; bases not matched to a gene: 12. Germline values: CDR1 SGHRS, CDR2 YFSETQ. The length of the CDR3 is 16 residues. This CDR3 is CASSLWGQGLEDEQYF. The CDR3 DNA sequence: TGCGCCAGCAGCTTGTGGGGACAGGGCCTCGAGGATGAGCAGTACTTC.

This chain links TRBV3-1 (or the pseudogene TRBV3-2) with TRBJ2-5; D ambiguous. Trimming removed 6 bases at V and 5 bases at J, with 7 bases between. Germline CDR1 LGHDT, CDR2 YNNKEL (reference sequence). The CDR3 covers 11 residues. This CDR3 reads CASRLTETQYF. For the CDR3, the DNA is TGTGCCAGCAGACTCACGGAGACCCAGTACTTC.

The chain employs TRBV20-1 and TRBJ1-2; TRBD1 might be the D (6 bases). V was pared by 3 bases and J by 6 bases, with 8 bases between. The CDR3 length is 11 residues. CDR1 is DFQATT, CDR2 SNEGSKA, per germline (reference sequence). The CDR3 sequence: CSASAGDGYTF. The CDR3 nucleotides are TGCAGTGCTAGCGCAGGGGATGGCTACACCTTC.

The rearrangement uses TRBV2 and TRBJ2-7; the D is unclear. The ends were cut back, 4 bases at V and 4 bases at J, with 5 bases in the middle. CDR1 and CDR2 from the germline V gene are SNHLY and FYNNEI. CDR3 length: 11 residues. CDR3 region: CASSGEYEQYF. The DNA of the CDR3 is TGTGCCAGCAGTGGTGAGTACGAGCAGTACTTC. The full variable domain, rest sourced from reference TRBV2 and TRBJ2-7, is EPEVTQTPSHQVTQMGQEVILRCVPISNHLYFYWYRQILGQKVEFLVSFYNNEISEKSEIFDDQFSVERPDGSNFTLKIRSTKLEDSAMYFCASSGEYEQYFGPGTRLTVT.

J is TRBJ2-7 and V is TRBV25-1, with TRBD1 as a possible D gene (6 bases). The CDR3 is made up of 14 amino acids. Trimming took off 5 bases at V and 2 bases at J, with 13 bases between the two ends. Germline V CDR1 and CDR2: MGHDK, SYGVNS. The CDR3 DNA reads TGTGCCAGCAGTTACCTCGGACAGACCTACGAGCAGTACTTC. Protein: CASSYLGQTYEQYF.

This chain's CDR3 is CASSEIPGSSYEQYF. In DNA, the CDR3 is TGCGCCAGCAGTGAGATCCCGGGGAGCTCCTACGAGCAGTACTTC. This chain uses TRBV10-1 with TRBJ2-7, with D perhaps matching TRBD2 (5 bases). Germline V CDR1 and CDR2: WNHNN, SYGVQD (reference sequence). The CDR3 runs 15 residues. Trimming pared 2 bases from V and 0 bases from J, leaving 11 bases between.

To note about this clone: Mismatch with germline at one junction end may stem from a read error. In DNA, the CDR3 is TGCAGCGTAGAAGCGTTCGGGAGTTTCGATGAGCAGTTCTTC. Residues: CSVEAFGSFDEQFF. The chain joins TRBV29-1 to TRBJ2-1, with D possibly matching TRBD2 (6 bases). This CDR3 has 14 residues. Germline-derived CDR1 and CDR2 are SQVTM and ANQGSEA.

The CDR3 protein is CATSLRRGTGELFF. CDR3 coding DNA: TGTGCCACCAGTCTCCGGCGGGGCACCGGGGAGCTGTTTTTT. The V call is TRBV24-1, the J call TRBJ2-2; D is perhaps TRBD2 (6 bases). Germline V gene lookup returns CDR1 KGHDR and CDR2 SFDVKD. This CDR3 contains 14 residues. Trimming left V 6 bases short and J 4 bases short, with 11 bases between.

The V call is TRBV18, the J call TRBJ2-3, with a possible D match to TRBD1 (6 bases). Germline CDR1 and CDR2: KGHSH and LQKENI. The V end was cut by 4 bases, the J end by 2 bases, with 16 bases between. CDR3 length equals 16 residues. In nucleotides, the CDR3 is TGTGCCAGCTCACGCCAGACAGGTCTTCCCACAGATACGCAGTATTTT. This sequence encodes CASSRQTGLPTDTQYF.

The rearrangement links TRBV25-1 to TRBJ1-6; D is uncertain. Germline CDR1 is MGHDK and CDR2 is SYGVNS. Trimming removed 6 bases at V and 4 bases at J, with 13 bases between. The CDR3 runs to 15 residues. CDR3 loop: CASSHSRAYNSPLHF. The DNA for the CDR3 is TGTGCCAGCAGCCACTCGCGGGCATATAATTCACCCCTCCACTTT.

The genes are TRBV13 and TRBJ2-7; no definite D call. The CDR3 consists of 13 residues. Trimming took 0 bases from V and 4 from J, leaving 7 bases between them. Germline V lookup: CDR1 PRHDT, CDR2 FYEKMQ (reference sequence). CDR3 sequence: CASSLGHIYEQYF. The CDR3 nucleotides read TGTGCCAGCAGCTTAGGGCACATTTACGAGCAGTACTTC.

This clone is a singleton in its sample. The chain joins TRBV11-2 to TRBJ2-7, with 7 bases aligning to TRBD2. The CDR3 covers 14 residues. V was clipped by 1 base and J by 2 bases; unmatched bases: 2. Germline V CDR1 and CDR2: SGHAT, FQNNGV. CDR3 sequence (DNA): TGTGCCAGCAGCTTAGGAGCGGGACCCTACGAGCAGTACTTC. This sequence encodes CASSLGAGPYEQYF. Variable domain in full (rest from reference TRBV11-2 and TRBJ2-7): EAGVAQSPRYKIIEKRQSVAFWCNPISGHATLYWYQQILGQGPKLLIQFQNNGVVDDSQLPKDRFSAERLKGVDSTLKIQPAKLEDSAVYLCASSLGAGPYEQYFGPGTRLTVT.

This rearrangement joins TRBV4-1 to TRBJ2-1, with 7 bases lining up with TRBD2. CDR3 size: 16 residues. Germline-derived CDR1 and CDR2 are MGHRA and YSYEKL. V shed 4 bases, J shed 7 bases, and the junction held 13 bases outside the gene matches. The CDR3 nucleotides are TGCGCCAGCAGCCGGTCGGAGGTGAAGGGACTAAATGAGCAGTTCTTC. This gives the protein CASSRSEVKGLNEQFF.

In regard to this clone: Other DNA sequences from this sample encode an identical CDR3 as well. J is TRBJ1-2 and V is TRBV28, with a weak D call TRBD1 (6 bases). The length of the CDR3 is 12 residues. The V end lost 7 bases, the J end lost 8 bases, and 14 bases lay between the germline ends. Germline CDR1 MDHEN, CDR2 SYDVKM. Here the CDR3 reads CASNLQGYGYTF. DNA of the CDR3: TGTGCCAGCAACCTACAGGGTTACGGCTACACCTTC.

The J gene is TRBJ1-1, the V gene TRBV5-5; a possible D gene is TRBD1 (6 bases). The CDR3 is 15 amino acids. Trimming removed 4 bases from V and 2 bases from J, with 15 bases in between. Per the germline V gene, CDR1 is SGHKS and CDR2 is YYEKEE (reference sequence). In DNA form, the CDR3 reads TGTGCCAGCAGCATTTACGACAGGCTAAACACTGAAGCTTTCTTT. Protein sequence: CASSIYDRLNTEAFF.

The CDR3 coding sequence is TGTGCCAGCACTCAAAACCCTCAGGGGAATCAGCCCCAGCATTTT. This codes for CASTQNPQGNQPQHF. The chain links TRBV28 to TRBJ1-5; perhaps TRBD1 as D (6 bases). The length of the CDR3 is 15 residues. Trimming took 7 bases from V and 4 from J, leaving 17 bases between them. Germline loops: CDR1 MDHEN, CDR2 SYDVKM.

The J gene is TRBJ2-7, the V gene TRBV10-2, with 8 bases lining up with TRBD2. CDR1 and CDR2 (germline): WSHSY, SAAADI. V trimming: 3 bases; J trimming: 5 bases; junction bases outside the gene matches: 6. This CDR3 has 14 residues. Here the CDR3 DNA reads TGCGCCAGCAGTGATGGCGGGAGGCCCCACGAGCAGTACTTC. This codes for CASSDGGRPHEQYF.

The table lists this clone with a count of one. The rearrangement joins TRBV5-6 to TRBJ1-2; 8 nucleotides match TRBD1. Germline V gene sequence: CDR1 SGHDT, CDR2 YYEEEE. The CDR3 has 14 residues. After removal of 4 bases from V and 1 base from J, the junction contained 3 bases not matched to a gene. The CDR3 is CASSQGQGNYGYTF. The CDR3 nucleotides read TGTGCCAGCAGCCAAGGACAGGGTAACTATGGCTACACCTTC.

The genes are TRBV7-9 and TRBJ1-5; D unresolved. The CDR3 covers 11 residues. CDR1 is SEHNR and CDR2 is FQNEAQ in the germline V gene (reference sequence). V was trimmed by 7 bases and J by 8 bases, leaving 9 bases between them. The CDR3 loop is CASTCGKPQHF. CDR3 bases: TGTGCCAGCACTTGCGGAAAGCCCCAGCATTTT.

The chain uses TRBV10-3 and TRBJ2-3; the match to TRBD2 covers 8 bases. Germline V gene data show CDR1 as ENHRY and CDR2 as SYGVKD. V was pared by 9 bases and J by 3 bases, with 8 bases of the junction left unmatched. This CDR3 has 14 amino acids. CDR3 sequence reads: CAITEAGATDTQYF. DNA of the CDR3: TGTGCCATTACCGAAGCGGGAGCAACAGATACGCAGTATTTT.

This clone was counted once. This chain joins TRBV10-3 and TRBJ2-7; D is possibly TRBD1 (5 bases). V was shortened by 2 bases and J by 2 bases, with 7 bases between the two germline ends. This CDR3 spans 13 amino acids. CDR1 is ENHRY, CDR2 SYGVKD, per germline. CDR3 region: CAISEQGTYEQYF. DNA for the CDR3: TGTGCCATCAGTGAGCAGGGAACCTACGAGCAGTACTTC.